The 16 T cell receptor beta chains reported below all come from one sample, sequenced in a study of T cell responses to AZD1222 COVID-19 vaccine. Assay: immunoSEQ multiplex PCR; the TCRdb copy retains only in-frame clones and omits some. Of about 27,000 clones in the sample, around 92% were seen once. This specimen consisted of peripheral blood, obtained 28 days after the second AZD1222 dose. All receptors come from an adult who received the AZD1222 COVID-19 vaccine.

CDR3: CASSPGQGADTQYF. Here the CDR3 DNA reads TGTGCCAGCAGCCCCGGACAGGGGGCTGATACGCAGTATTTT. The chain carries TRBV16 and TRBJ2-3; 11 nucleotides agree with TRBD1. CDR3 size: 14 residues. V lost 4 bases and J lost 6; bases outside the gene matches: 3. Germline assignment: CDR1 KGHSY and CDR2 FQNENV.

This clone has just one count. The CDR3 DNA is TGTGCCAGCAGTTTTTGGTTGGGGGGGACAGGGGCCGGCTACACCTTC. Protein sequence: CASSFWLGGTGAGYTF. The chain uses TRBV28 and TRBJ1-2, with 10 bases identical to TRBD1. In germline, CDR1 is MDHEN, CDR2 SYDVKM. The V and J ends lost 3 bases and 8 bases, in that order; junction bases with no gene match: 12. The CDR3 contains 16 residues.

The rearrangement joins TRBV4-2 to TRBJ1-4; D may be TRBD1 (6 bases). CDR3 length equals 16 residues. V lost 4 bases and J 5 bases, leaving 17 bases between the germline ends. Germline values: CDR1 LGHNA, CDR2 YNFKEQ. The CDR3: CASSPNIWGHNEKLFF. The CDR3 region has the DNA TGTGCCAGCAGCCCAAACATTTGGGGGCACAATGAAAAACTGTTTTTT.

The chain combines TRBV11-2 with TRBJ1-3, with 9 bases matching TRBD1. This CDR3 is built from 17 residues. CDR1 is SGHAT and CDR2 is FQNNGV in the germline V gene. The V gene end was trimmed by 1 base and the J gene end by 0 bases; junction bases not matched to a gene: 4. The CDR3 DNA reads TGTGCCAGCAGCTTAGGCTCGACAGGGGGCTCTGGAAACACCATATATTTT. Translation gives CASSLGSTGGSGNTIYF.

The chain uses TRBV7-8 and TRBJ1-5; tentatively, D is TRBD1 (5 bases). V lost 4 bases to trimming and J lost 0 bases, with 16 bases between them. In germline, CDR1 is SGHVS, CDR2 FQNEAQ. The CDR3 has 17 residues. CDR3 amino acids: CASSSDPREFSNQPQHF. CDR3 nucleotides: TGTGCCAGCAGCTCCGACCCCAGGGAGTTTAGCAATCAGCCCCAGCATTTT.

A single count supports this clone. CDR3 region: CASSPGLAGTVGELFF. The CDR3 region has the DNA TGTGCCAGCTCACCAGGACTAGCGGGAACGGTCGGGGAGCTGTTTTTT. The chain has TRBV18 and TRBJ2-2, with 12 nucleotides matching TRBD2. After removal of 2 bases from V and 7 bases from J, the junction contained 5 bases not matched to a gene. The germline V gene has CDR1 KGHSH and CDR2 LQKENI. The CDR3 has 16 residues.

The chain combines TRBV14 with TRBJ1-1; D remains ambiguous. From germline, CDR1 is SGHDN and CDR2 FVKESK. CDR3 length: 12 residues. The ends were cut back, 4 bases at V and 3 bases at J, with 6 bases in the middle. This CDR3 is CASSLADTEAFF. The CDR3 coding sequence is TGTGCCAGCAGCCTAGCGGACACTGAAGCTTTCTTT.

The V call is TRBV11-3, the J call TRBJ2-7, with TRBD1 as a possible D gene (6 bases). The germline V gene has CDR1 SGHNT and CDR2 YENEEA. With 8 bases removed from V and 4 bases from J, the gap between germline ends came to 9 bases. The CDR3 runs 11 residues. CDR3 amino acids: CASGGQYEQYF. The DNA for the CDR3 is TGTGCCAGCGGAGGACAGTACGAGCAGTACTTC.

Details on this clone: One junction end disagrees with the germline gene, perhaps due to a read error. Written as DNA, the CDR3 is TGTGCCAGCAGCCTAGCGGGAAGTGTAGAGACCCAGTACTTC. Protein product: CASSLAGSVETQYF. The chain is built from TRBV7-2 and TRBJ2-5; 9 bases agree with TRBD2. Germline loops: CDR1 SGHTA, CDR2 FQGNSA. CDR3 length equals 14 residues. Drawing the rest from reference TRBV7-2 and TRBJ2-5, the complete variable domain is GAGVSQSPSNKVTEKGKDVELRCDPISGHTALYWYRQSLGQGLEFLIYFQGNSAPDKSGLPSDRFSAERTGGSVSTLTIQRTQQEDSAVYLCASSLAGSVETQYFGPGTRLLVL.

The rearrangement joins TRBV11-2 to TRBJ2-7; the match to TRBD1 covers 7 bases. The CDR3 length is 17 residues. Germline V gives CDR1 SGHAT, CDR2 FQNNGV. J gave up 3 bases and V 0 bases, and 11 bases lay outside the gene matches. The CDR3 DNA is TGTGCCAGCAGCTTAGACGGCAGGGGGAACGGGTACTACGAGCAGTACTTC. Its translation: CASSLDGRGNGYYEQYF. The full variable domain, completed using reference TRBV11-2 and TRBJ2-7, is EAGVAQSPRYKIIEKRQSVAFWCNPISGHATLYWYQQILGQGPKLLIQFQNNGVVDDSQLPKDRFSAERLKGVDSTLKIQPAKLEDSAVYLCASSLDGRGNGYYEQYFGPGTRLTVT.

The V and J genes are TRBV5-1 and TRBJ2-1; 9 bases map to TRBD2. The V and J ends lost 1 base and 7 bases, in that order; junction bases with no gene match: 6. The CDR3 loop spans 15 amino acids. Looked up from germline, CDR1 is SGHRS and CDR2 is YFSETQ. CDR3 amino acids: CASSLLAGEGNEQFF. The CDR3 DNA sequence: TGCGCCAGCAGCTTGTTAGCGGGAGAGGGTAATGAGCAGTTCTTC.

V and J are TRBV7-3 and TRBJ1-1, with a possible D match to TRBD1 (5 bases). Trimming shortened V by 5 bases and J by 4 bases, and 17 bases separated the two germline ends. Per the germline V gene, CDR1 is SGHTA and CDR2 is FQGTGA. CDR3 size: 15 residues. The CDR3 spells CASSLSGGLGTEAFF. DNA of the CDR3: TGTGCCAGCAGCCTAAGTGGGGGATTGGGCACTGAAGCTTTCTTT.

The V and J genes are TRBV7-9 and TRBJ1-1, with D possibly being TRBD1 (5 bases). Trimming cost V 6 bases and J 2 bases, with 16 bases left between them. Germline CDR1 reads SEHNR; CDR2 reads FQNEAQ (reference sequence). The CDR3 consists of 15 residues. CDR3 loop: CASSGGMERNTEAFF. The CDR3 bases are TGTGCCAGCAGTGGGGGGATGGAAAGAAACACTGAAGCTTTCTTT.

In this sample, this clone is medium-sized. This sequence joins TRBV4-3 and TRBJ1-4; D is unclear. The CDR3 has 16 amino acids. V gave up 6 bases and J gave up 6 bases, with 20 bases separating them. CDR1 is LGHNA, CDR2 YSLEER, per germline. The CDR3 DNA is TGCGCCAGCAGTCAAACCCCCTTGAGAGTGTATGAAAAACTGTTTTTT. It is translated as CASSQTPLRVYEKLFF.

The chain carries TRBV12-3 or TRBV12-4 and TRBJ1-2; 8 bases are shared with TRBD1. The ends lost 6 bases at V and 4 bases at J; junction bases unmatched: 1. CDR3 size: 12 residues. DNA of the CDR3: TGTGCCAGCAGCACAGGGGGCTATGGCTACACCTTC. Translating gives CASSTGGYGYTF.

The V gene is TRBV5-1, the J gene TRBJ2-7; D is unresolved. V was clipped by 4 bases and J by 0 bases, with 5 bases between them. The germline V gene has CDR1 SGHRS and CDR2 YFSETQ. CDR3 length: 12 amino acids. In nucleotides, the CDR3 is TGCGCCAGCAGCCCGGACTCCTACGAGCAGTACTTC. It specifies CASSPDSYEQYF.